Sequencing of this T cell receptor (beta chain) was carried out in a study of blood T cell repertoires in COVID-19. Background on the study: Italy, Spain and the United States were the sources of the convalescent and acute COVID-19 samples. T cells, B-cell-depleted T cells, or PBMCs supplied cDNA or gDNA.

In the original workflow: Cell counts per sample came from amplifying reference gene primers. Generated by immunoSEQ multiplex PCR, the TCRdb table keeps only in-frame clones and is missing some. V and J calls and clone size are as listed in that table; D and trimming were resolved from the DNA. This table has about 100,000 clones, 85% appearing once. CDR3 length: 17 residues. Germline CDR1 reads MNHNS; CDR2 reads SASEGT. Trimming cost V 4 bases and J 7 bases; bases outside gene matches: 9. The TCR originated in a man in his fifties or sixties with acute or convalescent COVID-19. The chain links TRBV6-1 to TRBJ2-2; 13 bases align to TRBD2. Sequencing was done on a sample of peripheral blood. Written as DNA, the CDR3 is TGTGCCAGCAGTGCGGGACTAGCGGGAAGAAGGGGCGGGGAGCTGTTTTTT. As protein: CASSAGLAGRRGGELFF.